This T cell receptor (beta chain) is from a study of STAT5B mutations in CD4+ large granular lymphocyte leukemia. As originally analysed: A productive frequency of 2.59 x 10-5 was the lowest detectable. Generated by immunoSEQ multiplex PCR, the TCRdb table keeps only in-frame clones and is missing some. The V and J calls and the clone size are those of that table, but D and trimming were determined from the DNA. This sample yields around 35,000 clones, of which approximately 71% are seen a single time; 1.5% to 2% belongs to the top ten. This clone was counted only a few times. What was sequenced was CD4+ T cells from blood buffy coats. The sequence derives from a human donor in good health.

Here the CDR3 reads CASSFDRAPYEQYF. CDR3 nucleotides: TGTGCCAGCAGTTTCGACAGGGCCCCTTACGAGCAGTACTTC. The chain recombines TRBV7-9 with TRBJ2-7, with TRBD1 identical over 7 bases. The CDR3 totals 14 residues. The V and J ends lost 6 bases and 4 bases, in that order; junction bases with no gene match: 9. The germline V gene encodes CDR1 SEHNR and CDR2 FQNEAQ (reference sequence).